This T cell receptor (beta chain) was identified during a study of CD8 T cells in Susac syndrome (dated by TCRdb to between 2017 and 2020). Context from the whole study: Among the sequenced Susac syndrome patients, five or six had clinically active disease and roughly 8 were in clinical remission. At the time of blood withdrawal, Susac syndrome patients were either therapy-naive, taking corticosteroids (with some also receiving IVIg), or on IVIg alone. The clonality of the CD8+ T cell repertoire was compared across approximately 12 healthy donors, about 14 Susac syndrome patients and 15 multiple sclerosis patients. Whether CD8+ T cell activation and differentiation in Susac syndrome was antigen driven was tested using repertoire sequencing.

Here is what the overall study found, with its caveats: In the total CD8+ and CD8+ TEMRA repertoires, about 16 and five Susac-specific public clones, respectively, were identified. Clonal expansion was observed in Susac syndrome CD8+ repertoires, with the highest expansion in CD8+ TEMRA cells and greater expansion in clinically active than in remitting patients. The TCR sequencing and HLA analysis was acknowledged to have included a relatively small number of individuals.

CDR1 and CDR2, per the germline V gene (reference sequence), are MNHEY and SMNVEV. At the junction V is shortened by 6 bases and J by 3 bases; bases outside the gene matches: 8. The CDR3 runs 14 amino acids, cysteine and phenylalanine included. Only the CDR3 part of the read is kept: 42 bases, read in frame from the first base. RNA was extracted using the RNeasy kit, and about 0.45 to 1 ug of the RNA was reverse transcribed with random hexamers. The immunoSEQ multiplex PCR assay, which covers 54 Vbeta and 13 Jbeta segments, was used to amplify TCR beta CDR3 regions. To correct PCR amplification bias, a synthetic template baseline was used for both primer optimization and computational correction. In the paper's pipeline: Reads were assigned to V, D and J genes according to IMGT and analyzed in immunoSEQ Analyzer, with only productive sequences retained. Clonality was calculated as one minus the Shannon entropy normalized by log2 of the number of productive unique sequences. For each patient and control, public and private clones were evaluated within the 100 most prevalent clones. Susac-specific clones were defined as absent from healthy and MS cohorts, 1052 published viral clones and other ImmuneACCESS disease sequences. TCRdb applied fastp at Q25 and MiXCR to the public reads, then kept only in-frame beta chains. A single entry per CDR3 protein holds the most common genes and DNA from its merged rows. The V and J calls shown here were made by TCRdb, not taken from the authors' results. Present in this sample are 80,000 to 95,000 distinct CDR3 sequences, around 94% of which were seen just once. The ten biggest clones cover roughly 0.97% of the sample.

About this clonotype: The clone's antigen remains unknown. Base qualities were left out, and no much larger clone turns up one base away.

Peripheral blood CD8+ and CD4+ T cells from healthy donors, Susac syndrome patients and multiple sclerosis patients were profiled using high-throughput TCR beta sequencing. The Susac syndrome patients fulfilled recently defined diagnostic criteria for either definite or probable disease. Bulk CD8+ and CD4+ T cells were purified by magnetic negative isolation, while CD8+ TEMRA cells were enriched using FACS. Blood was drawn into EDTA tubes, processed within 24 hours, and PBMCs were isolated by density gradient centrifugation. PBMCs intended for TCR sequencing were frozen in liquid nitrogen and were later thawed in a 37 degrees C water bath. Purity of sorted or isolated CD4+, CD8+ and CD8+ TEMRA cells was at least 90%.

The sequence is built from TRBV27 and TRBJ2-7; TRBD2 fits 7 bases in the junction. Sequencing was done on a sample of CD8+ T cells from PBMCs. The receptor was derived from a human donor with Susac syndrome. The nucleotide sequence is given as TGTGCCAGCAGCCGGGACTACGGGAACTACGAGCAGTACTTC. This gives the protein CASSRDYGNYEQYF.